This entry lists 15 T cell receptor beta chains sequenced from one sample in a study of response to subunit inactivated influenza vaccine. One entry per CDR3 protein results from TCRdb running MiXCR on the RT-PCR reads. This table holds 700,000 to 900,000 distinct CDR3 sequences, roughly 20% found once. Specimen: PBMCs from blood, collected 5 days after vaccination. These receptors all stem from a man between 45 and 60 years old who received an inactivated influenza vaccine.

V usage is TRBV5-1 and J usage is TRBJ2-2; the D is unclear. V lost 4 bases, J lost 4 bases, and 17 bases lay in between. The germline CDR1 and CDR2 sequences are SGHRS and YFSETQ. The CDR3 is made up of 16 amino acids. The CDR3 sequence is CASSPAQVPGTGELFF. In DNA, the CDR3 is TGCGCCAGCAGCCCTGCCCAGGTCCCAGGCACCGGGGAGCTGTTTTTT.

The V and J genes are TRBV6-5 and TRBJ2-5; 14 bases fit TRBD2. The CDR3 covers 16 residues. Looked up from germline, CDR1 is MNHEY and CDR2 is SVGAGI. V gave up 2 bases and J gave up 6 bases; unmatched junction bases: 5. Written as DNA, the CDR3 is TGTGCCAGCAGTTACGACGGGACTAGCGGGAGTCAGACCCAGTACTTC. This translates into CASSYDGTSGSQTQYF.

V gene TRBV25-1 combines with J gene TRBJ2-7, with D hard to call. V lost 6 bases and J 9 bases, leaving 18 bases between the germline ends. From germline, CDR1 is MGHDK and CDR2 SYGVNS. This CDR3 is 13 amino acids long. The CDR3 here is CASSLEAARGQYF. CDR3 DNA sequence: TGTGCCAGCAGCCTTGAGGCCGCCCGAGGGCAGTACTTC.

The table lists this clonotype with a few counts. The chain is built from TRBV10-2 and TRBJ2-2; no definite D call. This CDR3 is built from 11 residues. V gave up 7 bases and J gave up 8 bases, with 8 bases separating them. Per germline, CDR1 WSHSY and CDR2 SAAADI. The CDR3 DNA is TGCGCCAGCACCCCGGATGGGGAGCTGTTTTTT. As protein: CASTPDGELFF.

The V gene is TRBV29-1, the J gene TRBJ1-3; D remains ambiguous. This CDR3 spans 13 amino acids. Trimming cost V 6 bases and J 0 bases, with 9 bases left between them. The V gene's germline CDR1 is SQVTM and CDR2 ANQGSEA. CDR3 residues: CSVLDVSGNTIYF. CDR3 DNA: TGCAGCGTATTGGACGTCTCTGGAAACACCATATATTTT.

The chain couples TRBV5-5 to TRBJ1-4; 12 nucleotides align to TRBD1. The germline CDR1 and CDR2 sequences are SGHKS and YYEKEE (reference sequence). V gave up 3 bases and J gave up 8 bases; unmatched junction bases: 5. This CDR3 has 15 amino acids. CDR3 sequence (DNA): TGTGCCAGCAGCTGGGCCGGGACAGGGGGCGAAAAACTGTTTTTT. This sequence encodes CASSWAGTGGEKLFF.

The rearrangement links TRBV11-2 to TRBJ1-2; possibly TRBD1 for D (5 bases). Trimming took off 0 bases at V and 4 bases at J, with 18 bases between the two ends. The CDR3 extends over 17 amino acids. The germline CDR1 and CDR2 sequences are SGHAT and FQNNGV. The CDR3 sequence is CASSLDQGGRAGYGYTF. The CDR3 DNA reads as TGTGCCAGCAGCTTAGATCAGGGAGGCCGTGCTGGCTATGGCTACACCTTC.

The rearrangement links TRBV7-2 to TRBJ2-3, with 7 bases lining up with TRBD1. V dropped 5 bases and J dropped 4; count of bases not matched to a gene: 9. CDR1 SGHTA and CDR2 FQGNSA come from the germline V gene. This CDR3 comprises 15 residues. CDR3 sequence reads: CASSLTPQGADTQYF. The CDR3 nucleotides read TGTGCCAGCAGCCTCACCCCCCAGGGGGCAGATACGCAGTATTTT.

This chain connects TRBV2 to TRBJ2-5; 7 nucleotides line up with TRBD1. The CDR3 loop spans 16 amino acids. V was clipped by 6 bases and J by 1 base; unmatched bases: 11. Per germline, CDR1 SNHLY and CDR2 FYNNEI. As DNA, the CDR3 is TGTGCCAGCAGGAAAAACTCGGGACAGCCCCAAGAGACCCAGTACTTC. This encodes CASRKNSGQPQETQYF.

As DNA, the CDR3 is TGTGCCAGCAGCAAAGTGGGGTTTTTTGGCACAGATACGCAGTATTTT. It yields the protein CASSKVGFFGTDTQYF. This sequence joins TRBV21-1 and TRBJ2-3. TRBV21-1 is a pseudogene. The CDR3 totals 16 residues.

The table lists this clonotype with a few counts. The V and J genes are TRBV2 and TRBJ2-5; no definite D call. Per the germline V gene, CDR1 is SNHLY and CDR2 is FYNNEI. V gave up 5 bases and J gave up 13 bases, with 14 bases separating them. CDR3 length: 11 amino acids. In DNA form, the CDR3 reads TGTGCCAGCAGTCTAGGCCGCAAGGGGTACTTC. Its translation is CASSLGRKGYF. The complete variable domain, with remaining parts taken from reference TRBV2 and TRBJ2-5, reads EPEVTQTPSHQVTQMGQEVILRCVPISNHLYFYWYRQILGQKVEFLVSFYNNEISEKSEIFDDQFSVERPDGSNFTLKIRSTKLEDSAMYFCASSLGRKGYFGPGTRLLVL.

This chain connects TRBV28 to TRBJ2-5; TRBD2 matches at 7 bases. Germline loops: CDR1 MDHEN, CDR2 SYDVKM. CDR3 length equals 14 residues. With 8 bases clipped from V and 5 bases from J, the junction kept 11 bases outside the gene matches. The CDR3 bases are TGTGCCAGCCGTAGAACTAGCGCGCGGGAGACCCAGTACTTC. Translating gives CASRRTSARETQYF.

This rearrangement joins TRBV5-5 to TRBJ2-7, with D possibly being TRBD1 or TRBD2 (5 bases each). This CDR3 spans 15 amino acids. V gave up 1 base and J gave up 2 bases, with 13 bases separating them. CDR1 and CDR2 from the germline V gene are SGHKS and YYEKEE (reference sequence). CDR3 DNA: TGTGCCAGCAGCTTGCGTCGGGACCTTACCTACGAGCAGTACTTC. Protein product: CASSLRRDLTYEQYF.

The rearrangement uses TRBV10-3 and TRBJ2-7, with D maybe TRBD2 (6 bases). The CDR3 sequence is 14 residues long. Trimming stripped 0 bases from V and 7 bases from J, with 13 bases between. The V gene's germline CDR1 is ENHRY and CDR2 SYGVKD. The CDR3 here is CAISESQQAGEQYF. The DNA for the CDR3 is TGTGCCATCAGTGAGTCTCAACAGGCGGGGGAGCAGTACTTC.

The J gene is TRBJ2-4, the V gene TRBV7-9, with TRBD1 identical over 7 bases. This CDR3 is 15 amino acids long. Germline V lookup: CDR1 SEHNR, CDR2 FQNEAQ (reference sequence). Trimming at V came to 6 bases and at J to 3 bases, leaving 8 bases not matched to a gene. CDR3 nucleotide sequence: TGTGCCAGCAGTCTAGAGACAGGGAACAAAAACATTCAGTACTTC. Its translation is CASSLETGNKNIQYF.